This TCR beta chain was sequenced for a study of Ad26.COV2.S vaccination and SARS-CoV-2 variants. Study context: The study gave Ad26.COV2.S intramuscularly, once or twice 56 days apart.

V was pared by 4 bases and J by 8 bases, with 26 bases of the junction left unmatched. CDR1 is SGHKS and CDR2 is YYEKEE in the germline V gene (reference sequence). The CDR3 length is 19 residues. Profiled with immunoSEQ multiplex PCR; TCRdb holds only in-frame clones, not every one. Altogether 300,000 to 400,000 clones are present, around 87% being singletons, with the ten largest covering about 3%. Treatment reported: roughly 19 received Ad26.COV2.S at low or high dose, single or two shots; about 5 received placebo; per-sample allocation not given. Samples came from day 63 after the first vaccine or placebo injection.

The rearrangement links TRBV5-5 to TRBJ1-2, with 7 bases identical to TRBD1. This TCR was sampled from a person aged 18-65 years who received the Ad26.COV2.S COVID-19 vaccine or a placebo. Material: peripheral blood, obtained in a trial of Ad26.COV2.S vaccine versus placebo. The CDR3 sequence is CASSPFVQDRTTMLSGYTF. The CDR3 bases are TGTGCCAGCAGCCCATTTGTTCAGGACAGGACCACTATGTTGAGCGGCTACACCTTC.